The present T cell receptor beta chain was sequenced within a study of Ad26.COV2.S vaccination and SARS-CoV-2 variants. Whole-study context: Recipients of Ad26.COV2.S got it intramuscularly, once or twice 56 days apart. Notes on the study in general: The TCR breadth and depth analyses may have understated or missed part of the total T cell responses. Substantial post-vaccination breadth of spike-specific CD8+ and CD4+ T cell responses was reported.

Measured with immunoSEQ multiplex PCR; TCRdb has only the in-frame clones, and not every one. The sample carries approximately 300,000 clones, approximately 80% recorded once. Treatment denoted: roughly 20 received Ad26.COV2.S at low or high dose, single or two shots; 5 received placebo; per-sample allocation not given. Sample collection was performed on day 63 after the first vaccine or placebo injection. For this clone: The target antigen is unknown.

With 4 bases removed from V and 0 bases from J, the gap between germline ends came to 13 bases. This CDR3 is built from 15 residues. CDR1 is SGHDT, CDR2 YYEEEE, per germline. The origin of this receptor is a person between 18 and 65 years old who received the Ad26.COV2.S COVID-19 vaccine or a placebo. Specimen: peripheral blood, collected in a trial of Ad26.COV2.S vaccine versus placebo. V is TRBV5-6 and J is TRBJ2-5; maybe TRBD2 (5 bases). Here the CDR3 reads CASSARTVYQETQYF. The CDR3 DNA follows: TGTGCCAGCAGCGCCCGGACTGTGTACCAAGAGACCCAGTACTTC.